A single sample gave rise to the 4 T cell receptor beta chains below, sequenced in a study of cytomegalovirus exposure and HLA in healthy donors. The PCR ran on 60 Vbeta and 13 Jbeta primers. The method was immunoSEQ multiplex PCR; TCRdb's version includes in-frame clones alone and lacks a portion of them. This sample has 220,000 or so clones; 70% to 80% occur once, and the top ten carry roughly 2%. The material sequenced was PBMCs. All receptors derive from a woman under 40 in good health and CMV-seronegative.

This sequence joins TRBV4-2 and TRBJ2-2; TRBD1 matches 11 bases. This CDR3 has 19 residues. The V gene end was trimmed by 0 bases and the J gene end by 0 bases; junction bases not matched to a gene: 6. Per the germline V gene, CDR1 is LGHNA and CDR2 is YNFKEQ. CDR3 in DNA: TGTGCCAGCAGCCAAGATTCCCCGGGACAGGGGGCGAACACCGGGGAGCTGTTTTTT. This codes for CASSQDSPGQGANTGELFF.

The V gene is TRBV5-1, the J gene TRBJ1-2, with 7 bases matching TRBD1. The CDR3 spans 15 residues. Germline V gene sequence: CDR1 SGHRS, CDR2 YFSETQ. V shed 0 bases and J 2 bases; nucleotides not matched to a gene: 4. In DNA form, the CDR3 reads TGCGCCAGCAGCTTGGCCCCGACAGGGAACTATGGCTACACCTTC. This sequence encodes CASSLAPTGNYGYTF.

The chain employs TRBV6-5 and TRBJ2-1, with 7 bases matching TRBD2. Germline CDR1 MNHEY, CDR2 SVGAGI. The CDR3 sequence is 14 residues long. After removal of 6 bases from V and 8 bases from J, the junction contained 10 bases not matched to a gene. As DNA, the CDR3 is TGTGCCAGCAGCAAAATAGGGACTATTTATGAGCAGTTCTTC. Translating it yields CASSKIGTIYEQFF.

This clone was counted only a few times. The CDR3 protein is CASSPSRGARSEQYF. In nucleotides, the CDR3 is TGTGCCAGCAGCCCCTCCCGGGGGGCTCGTAGCGAGCAGTACTTC. The chain carries TRBV27 and TRBJ2-7; weak D call: TRBD2 (7 bases). V was clipped by 6 bases and J by 6 bases, with 21 bases between them. The CDR3 runs to 15 residues. CDR1 and CDR2 from the germline V gene are MNHEY and SMNVEV (reference sequence).